This T cell receptor (beta chain) is drawn from a study of blood T cell repertoires in COVID-19. Looking at the study overall: Samples taken during acute and convalescent COVID-19 were collected in the United States, Italy and Spain.

TCRdb's copy holds only in-frame clones and misses some; the assay was immunoSEQ multiplex PCR. Among 300,000 to 350,000 clones listed, nearly 90% were seen once. The V end was cut by 2 bases, the J end by 2 bases, with 9 bases between. The CDR3 runs to 14 residues. Germline loops: CDR1 SEHNR, CDR2 FQNEAQ (reference sequence). V usage is TRBV7-9 and J usage is TRBJ1-1; the D gene is possibly TRBD1 (5 bases). Sequenced input: PBMCs or T cells enriched from blood (not recorded which). The receptor was isolated from a woman younger than 35 with acute COVID-19. CDR3 DNA: TGTGCCAGCAGCTTAATGGGGGGAAACACTGAAGCTTTCTTT. The encoded protein is CASSLMGGNTEAFF.